Described below is a single TCR beta chain sequence and its context. Its antigen is undetermined. Just one base apart from a much larger clone, this may be a read error. The sample is drawn from a study of post-analysis software for immune sequencing data. Unique-molecular-identifier-tagged TCR beta cDNA libraries were used. A single record per CDR3 protein comes from TCRdb applying MiXCR to the PCR reads. The repertoire has some 190,000 distinct CDR3 sequences, approximately 29% of them found once; the top ten carry roughly 3.4%. The study, taken as a whole, reports: With F measure, samples from one preparation batch clustered together strongly. TRBV5-6, TRBV5-1 and TRBV20-1 belonged to a set of roughly 5 TRBV segments that were more frequent in patients than controls.

The germline gives CDR1 SGHRS, CDR2 YFSETQ. Trimming took off 3 bases at V and 3 bases at J, with 19 bases between the two ends. This CDR3 spans 16 amino acids. The sequenced sample was blood. This chain connects TRBV5-1 to TRBJ2-7; D unclear. The receptor's source is a girl between 2 and 17 years old with multiple sclerosis. The CDR3 sequence: CASSSSPGRNFYEQYF. The CDR3 nucleotides read TGCGCCAGCAGCTCCTCCCCGGGCCGAAACTTCTACGAGCAGTACTTC.